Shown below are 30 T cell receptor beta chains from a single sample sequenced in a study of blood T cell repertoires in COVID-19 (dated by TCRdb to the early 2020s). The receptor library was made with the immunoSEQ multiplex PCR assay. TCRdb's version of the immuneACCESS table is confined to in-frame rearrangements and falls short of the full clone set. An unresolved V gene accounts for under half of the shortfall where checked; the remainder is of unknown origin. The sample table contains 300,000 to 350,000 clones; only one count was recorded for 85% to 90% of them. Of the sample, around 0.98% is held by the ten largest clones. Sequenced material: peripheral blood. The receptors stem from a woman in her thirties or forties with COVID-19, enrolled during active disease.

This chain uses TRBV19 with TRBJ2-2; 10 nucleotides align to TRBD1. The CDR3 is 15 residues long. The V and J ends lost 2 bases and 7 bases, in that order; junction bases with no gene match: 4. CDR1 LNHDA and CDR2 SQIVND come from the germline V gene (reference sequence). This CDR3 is CASSILGQGIGELFF. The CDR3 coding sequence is TGTGCCAGTAGTATATTGGGACAGGGGATCGGGGAGCTGTTTTTT.

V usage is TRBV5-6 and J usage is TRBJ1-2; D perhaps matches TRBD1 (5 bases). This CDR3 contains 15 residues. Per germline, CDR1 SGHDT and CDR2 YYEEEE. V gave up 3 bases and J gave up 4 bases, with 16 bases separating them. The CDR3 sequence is CASSYLEGLTYGYTF. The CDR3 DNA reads TGTGCCAGCAGCTACTTGGAGGGGCTGACCTATGGCTACACCTTC.

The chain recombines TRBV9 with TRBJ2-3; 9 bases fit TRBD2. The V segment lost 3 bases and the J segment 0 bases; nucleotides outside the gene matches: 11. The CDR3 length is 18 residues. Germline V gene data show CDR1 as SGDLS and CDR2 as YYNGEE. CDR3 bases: TGTGCCAGCAGCGGACATCGCGCGGGGGGGGTTAGCACAGATACGCAGTATTTT. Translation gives CASSGHRAGGVSTDTQYF.

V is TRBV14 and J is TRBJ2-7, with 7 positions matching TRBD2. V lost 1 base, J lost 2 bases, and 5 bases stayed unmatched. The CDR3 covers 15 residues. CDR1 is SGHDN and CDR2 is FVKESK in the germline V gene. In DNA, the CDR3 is TGTGCCAGCAGCCAAGGAACAGCGGGGCCCTACGAGCAGTACTTC. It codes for CASSQGTAGPYEQYF.

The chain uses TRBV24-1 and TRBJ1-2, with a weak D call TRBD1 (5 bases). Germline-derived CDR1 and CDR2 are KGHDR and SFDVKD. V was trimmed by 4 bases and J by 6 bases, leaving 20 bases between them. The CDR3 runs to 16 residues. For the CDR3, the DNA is TGTGCCACCAGTGAGGGCCTTGGACCGCCGGGGGATGGCTACACCTTC. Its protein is CATSEGLGPPGDGYTF.

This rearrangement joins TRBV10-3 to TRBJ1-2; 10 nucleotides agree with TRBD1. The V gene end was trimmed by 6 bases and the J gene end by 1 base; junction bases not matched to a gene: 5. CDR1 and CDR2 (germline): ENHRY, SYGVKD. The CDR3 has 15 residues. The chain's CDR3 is CAIRIDRGLNYGYTF. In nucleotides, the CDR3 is TGTGCCATCAGAATTGACAGGGGGCTTAACTATGGCTACACCTTC.

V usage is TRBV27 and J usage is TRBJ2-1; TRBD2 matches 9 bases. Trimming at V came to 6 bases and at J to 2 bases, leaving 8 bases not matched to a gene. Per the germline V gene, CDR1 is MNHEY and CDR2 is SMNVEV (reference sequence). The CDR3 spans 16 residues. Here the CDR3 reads CASRPPAGGPYNEQFF. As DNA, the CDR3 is TGTGCCAGCAGGCCTCCAGCGGGAGGACCCTACAATGAGCAGTTCTTC.

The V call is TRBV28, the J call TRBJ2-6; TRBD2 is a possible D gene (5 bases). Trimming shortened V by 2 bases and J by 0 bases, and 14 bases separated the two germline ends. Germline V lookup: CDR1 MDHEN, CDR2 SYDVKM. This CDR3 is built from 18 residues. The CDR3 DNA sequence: TGTGCCAGCAGTTTAATCGGGGTTCCCTTCTCTGGGGCCAACGTCCTGACTTTC. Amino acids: CASSLIGVPFSGANVLTF.

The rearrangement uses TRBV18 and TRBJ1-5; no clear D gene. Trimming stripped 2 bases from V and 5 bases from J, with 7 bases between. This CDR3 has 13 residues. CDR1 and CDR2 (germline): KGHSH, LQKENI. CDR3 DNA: TGTGCCAGCTCACCAGACATGGATCAGCCCCAGCATTTT. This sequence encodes CASSPDMDQPQHF.

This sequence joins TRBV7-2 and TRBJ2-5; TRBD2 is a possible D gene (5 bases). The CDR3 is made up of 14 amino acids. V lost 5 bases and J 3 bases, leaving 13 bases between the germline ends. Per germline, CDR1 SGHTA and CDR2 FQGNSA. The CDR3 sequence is CASSPRRTKETQYF. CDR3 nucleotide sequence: TGTGCCAGCAGCCCGAGGAGGACGAAAGAGACCCAGTACTTC. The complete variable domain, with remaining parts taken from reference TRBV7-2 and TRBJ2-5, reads GAGVSQSPSNKVTEKGKDVELRCDPISGHTALYWYRQSLGQGLEFLIYFQGNSAPDKSGLPSDRFSAERTGGSVSTLTIQRTQQEDSAVYLCASSPRRTKETQYFGPGTRLLVL.

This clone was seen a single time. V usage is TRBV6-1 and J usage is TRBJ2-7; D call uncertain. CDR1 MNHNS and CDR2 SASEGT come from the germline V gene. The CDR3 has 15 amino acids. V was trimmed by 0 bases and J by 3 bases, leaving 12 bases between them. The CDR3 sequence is CASSEAPRALYEQYF. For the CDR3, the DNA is TGTGCCAGCAGTGAAGCCCCAAGAGCTCTCTACGAGCAGTACTTC.

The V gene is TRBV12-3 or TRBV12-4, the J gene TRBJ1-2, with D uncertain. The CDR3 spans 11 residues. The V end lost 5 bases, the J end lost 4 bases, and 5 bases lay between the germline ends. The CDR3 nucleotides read TGTGCCAGCAGTACTACCTATGGCTACACCTTC. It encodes CASSTTYGYTF.

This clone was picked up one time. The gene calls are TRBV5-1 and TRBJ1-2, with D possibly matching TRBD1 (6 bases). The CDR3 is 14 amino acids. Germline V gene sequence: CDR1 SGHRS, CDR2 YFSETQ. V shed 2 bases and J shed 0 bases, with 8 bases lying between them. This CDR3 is CASSFQGPNYGYTF. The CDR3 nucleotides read TGCGCCAGCAGCTTTCAGGGGCCTAACTATGGCTACACCTTC. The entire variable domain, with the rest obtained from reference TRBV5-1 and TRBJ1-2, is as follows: KAGVTQTPRYLIKTRGQQVTLSCSPISGHRSVSWYQQTPGQGLQFLFEYFSETQRNKGNFPGRFSGRQFSNSRSEMNVSTLELGDSALYLCASSFQGPNYGYTFGSGTRLTVV.

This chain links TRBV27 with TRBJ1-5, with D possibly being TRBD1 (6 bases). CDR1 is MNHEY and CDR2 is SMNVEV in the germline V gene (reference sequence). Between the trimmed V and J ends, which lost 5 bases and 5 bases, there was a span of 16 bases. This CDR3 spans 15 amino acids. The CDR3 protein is CASSGQQGRDQPQHF. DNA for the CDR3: TGTGCCAGCAGTGGACAACAGGGAAGGGATCAGCCCCAGCATTTT.

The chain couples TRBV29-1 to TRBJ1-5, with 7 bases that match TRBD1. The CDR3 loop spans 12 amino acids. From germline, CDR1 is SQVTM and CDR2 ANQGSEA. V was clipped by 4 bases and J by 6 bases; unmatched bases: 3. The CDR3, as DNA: TGCAGCGTTGGGACAGGAGGTCAGCCCCAGCATTTT. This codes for CSVGTGGQPQHF.

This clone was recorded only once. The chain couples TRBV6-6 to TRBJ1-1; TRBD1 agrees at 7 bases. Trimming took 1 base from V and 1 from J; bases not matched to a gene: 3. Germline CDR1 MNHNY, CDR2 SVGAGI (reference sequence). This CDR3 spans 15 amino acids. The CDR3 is CASSYLGGRNTEAFF. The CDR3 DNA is TGTGCCAGCAGTTACTTAGGGGGCCGGAACACTGAAGCTTTCTTT.

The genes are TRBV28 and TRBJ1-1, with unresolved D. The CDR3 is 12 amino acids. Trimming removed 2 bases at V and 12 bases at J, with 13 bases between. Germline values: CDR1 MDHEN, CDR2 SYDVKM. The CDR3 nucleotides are TGTGCCAGCAGTTTAAGGATCGGGGTCTCTTTCTTT. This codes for CASSLRIGVSFF.

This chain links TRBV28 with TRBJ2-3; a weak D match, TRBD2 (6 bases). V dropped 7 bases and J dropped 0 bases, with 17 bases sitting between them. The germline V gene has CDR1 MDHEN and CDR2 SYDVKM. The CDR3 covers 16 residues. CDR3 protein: CASTSLRGSSTDTQYF. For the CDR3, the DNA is TGTGCCAGCACGTCATTGCGGGGTTCTAGCACAGATACGCAGTATTTT.

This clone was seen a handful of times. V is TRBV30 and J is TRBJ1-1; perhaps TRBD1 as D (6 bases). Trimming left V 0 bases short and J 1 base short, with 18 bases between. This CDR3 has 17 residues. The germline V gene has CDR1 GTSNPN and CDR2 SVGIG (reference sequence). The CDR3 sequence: CAWSVLRGSPSNTEAFF. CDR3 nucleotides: TGTGCCTGGAGTGTACTAAGGGGGTCCCCCTCGAACACTGAAGCTTTCTTT.

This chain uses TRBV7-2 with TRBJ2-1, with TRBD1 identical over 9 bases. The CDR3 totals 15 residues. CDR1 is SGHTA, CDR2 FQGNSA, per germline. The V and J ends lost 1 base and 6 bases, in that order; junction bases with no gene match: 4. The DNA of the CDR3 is TGTGCCAGCAGCTTAGTTTGGGACAGGGCCAATGAGCAGTTCTTC. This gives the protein CASSLVWDRANEQFF.

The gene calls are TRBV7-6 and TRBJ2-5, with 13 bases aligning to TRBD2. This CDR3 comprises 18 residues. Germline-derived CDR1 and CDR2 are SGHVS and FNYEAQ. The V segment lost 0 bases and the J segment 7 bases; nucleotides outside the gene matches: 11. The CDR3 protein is CASSLAASTSGRSPTQYF. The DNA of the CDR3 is TGTGCCAGCAGCTTAGCTGCGTCGACTAGCGGGAGGTCCCCGACCCAGTACTTC.

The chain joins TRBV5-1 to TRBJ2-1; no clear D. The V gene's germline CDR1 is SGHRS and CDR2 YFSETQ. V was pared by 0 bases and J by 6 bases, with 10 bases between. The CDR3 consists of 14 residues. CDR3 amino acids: CASSLAPPTNEQFF. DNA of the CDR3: TGCGCCAGCAGCTTGGCGCCGCCTACCAATGAGCAGTTCTTC.

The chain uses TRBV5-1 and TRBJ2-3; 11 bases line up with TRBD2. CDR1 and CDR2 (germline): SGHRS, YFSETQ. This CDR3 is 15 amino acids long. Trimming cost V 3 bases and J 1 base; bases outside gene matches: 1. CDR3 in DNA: TGCGCCAGCAGCTCGACTAGCGGGGGCACAGATACGCAGTATTTT. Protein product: CASSSTSGGTDTQYF. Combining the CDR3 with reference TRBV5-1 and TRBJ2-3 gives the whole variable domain KAGVTQTPRYLIKTRGQQVTLSCSPISGHRSVSWYQQTPGQGLQFLFEYFSETQRNKGNFPGRFSGRQFSNSRSEMNVSTLELGDSALYLCASSSTSGGTDTQYFGPGTRLTVL.

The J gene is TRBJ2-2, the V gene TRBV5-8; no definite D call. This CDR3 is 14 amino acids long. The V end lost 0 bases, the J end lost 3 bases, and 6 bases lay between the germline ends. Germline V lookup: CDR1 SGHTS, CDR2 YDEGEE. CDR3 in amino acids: CASSLDRYTGELFF. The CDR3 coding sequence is TGTGCCAGCAGCTTGGACAGATACACCGGGGAGCTGTTTTTT.

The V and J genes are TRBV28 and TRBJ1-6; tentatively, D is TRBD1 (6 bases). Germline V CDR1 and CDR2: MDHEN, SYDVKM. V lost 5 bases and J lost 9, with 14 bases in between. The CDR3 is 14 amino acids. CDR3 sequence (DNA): TGTGCCAGCAGTCTTCAGGGGCGAGGTTCACCCCTCCACTTT. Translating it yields CASSLQGRGSPLHF.

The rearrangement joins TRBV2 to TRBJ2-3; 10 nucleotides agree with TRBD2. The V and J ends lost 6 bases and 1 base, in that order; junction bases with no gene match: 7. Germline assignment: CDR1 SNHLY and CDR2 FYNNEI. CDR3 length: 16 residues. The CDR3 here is CASRASGGAGTDTQYF. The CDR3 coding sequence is TGTGCCAGCAGGGCCAGCGGGGGGGCGGGCACAGATACGCAGTATTTT.

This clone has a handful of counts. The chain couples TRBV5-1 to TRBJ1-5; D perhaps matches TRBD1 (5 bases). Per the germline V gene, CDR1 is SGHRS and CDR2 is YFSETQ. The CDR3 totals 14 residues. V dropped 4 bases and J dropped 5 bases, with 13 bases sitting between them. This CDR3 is CASSPGGGDQPQHF. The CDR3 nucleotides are TGCGCCAGCAGCCCCGGTGGAGGGGATCAGCCCCAGCATTTT.

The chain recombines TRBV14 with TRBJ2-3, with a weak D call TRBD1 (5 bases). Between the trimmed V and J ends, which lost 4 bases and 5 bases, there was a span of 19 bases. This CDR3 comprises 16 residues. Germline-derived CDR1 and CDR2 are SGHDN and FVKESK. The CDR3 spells CASSRLDRSLRDTQYF. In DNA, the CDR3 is TGTGCCAGCAGCCGCTTAGACAGATCTCTGAGAGATACGCAGTATTTT.

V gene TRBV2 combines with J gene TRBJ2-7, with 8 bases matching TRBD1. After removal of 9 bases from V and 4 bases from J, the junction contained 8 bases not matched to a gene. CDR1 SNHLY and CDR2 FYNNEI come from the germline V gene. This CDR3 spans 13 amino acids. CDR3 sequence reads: CASLQGAMYEQYF. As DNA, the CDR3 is TGTGCCAGTCTCCAGGGGGCTATGTACGAGCAGTACTTC. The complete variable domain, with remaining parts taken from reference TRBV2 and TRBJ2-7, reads EPEVTQTPSHQVTQMGQEVILRCVPISNHLYFYWYRQILGQKVEFLVSFYNNEISEKSEIFDDQFSVERPDGSNFTLKIRSTKLEDSAMYFCASLQGAMYEQYFGPGTRLTVT.

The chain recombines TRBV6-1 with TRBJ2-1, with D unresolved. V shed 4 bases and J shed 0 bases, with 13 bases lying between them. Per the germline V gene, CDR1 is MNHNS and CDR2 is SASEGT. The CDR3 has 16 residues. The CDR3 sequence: CASSGRRSSSYNEQFF. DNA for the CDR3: TGTGCCAGCAGTGGACGCAGGTCAAGCTCCTACAATGAGCAGTTCTTC.